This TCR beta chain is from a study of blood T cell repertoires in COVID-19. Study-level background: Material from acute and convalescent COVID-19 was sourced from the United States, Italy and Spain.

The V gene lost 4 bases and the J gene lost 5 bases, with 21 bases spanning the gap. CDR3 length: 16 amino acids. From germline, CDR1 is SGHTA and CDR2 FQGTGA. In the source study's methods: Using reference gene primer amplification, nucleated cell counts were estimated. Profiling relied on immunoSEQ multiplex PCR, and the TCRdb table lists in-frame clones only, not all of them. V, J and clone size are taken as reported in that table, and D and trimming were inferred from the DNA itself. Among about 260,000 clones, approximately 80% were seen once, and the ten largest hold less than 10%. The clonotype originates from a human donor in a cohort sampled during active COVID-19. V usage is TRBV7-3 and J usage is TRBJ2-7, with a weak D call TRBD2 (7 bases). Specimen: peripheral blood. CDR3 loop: CASSSSGNRAHDEQYF. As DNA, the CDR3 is TGTGCCAGCAGCTCGAGCGGGAACAGGGCCCACGACGAGCAGTACTTC.